This T cell receptor beta chain emerged from a study of shared clonotypes between healthy human individuals. For the study at large: The people who gave samples were a couple of women and three men aged 18 to 49. Overall study findings and caveats: It was observed that about 5% of naive CD4 clonotypes were shared across a few donors.

Participating donors were healthy, HIV-negative adults free of recent acute infections or vaccinations. The donors, all of them Caucasian adults, lived in Nashville, Tennessee. The table lists this clone with a few counts. Its antigen is still unknown. This CDR3 region has 10 residues. Germline CDR1 and CDR2: GTSNPN and SVGIG (reference sequence). V lost 8 bases and J 10 bases, leaving 14 bases between the germline ends. Sequencing was performed with immunoSEQ multiplex PCR; in TCRdb, only in-frame clones are kept and a portion is missing. The sample lists roughly 2,300,000 clones, just under 95% occurring once.

The receptor was derived from a man in his late teens or twenties in good health. Some clones in this sample may be carry-over from other donors' samples. The chain employs TRBV30 and TRBJ1-1, with a weak D call TRBD1 (6 bases). Material for sequencing was naive CD4+ T cells from PBMCs. The subset here: CD45RA+ positively selected. Here the CDR3 DNA reads TGTGCCGTGACAGGTCCGAGAGCTTTCTTT. It codes for CAVTGPRAFF.